The 4 T cell receptor beta chains given below trace back to one sample, sequenced in a study of T cell repertoires in cytomegalovirus infection. TCRdb reanalysed the reads using MiXCR and keeps one entry per CDR3 protein. The sample shows about 52,000 distinct CDR3 sequences, about 18% of them seen only once. Antigens of these TCRs are unknown. This specimen consisted of CD8+ T cells from cultured PBMCs, obtained from culture after CMV antigen stimulation. These receptors originate from a human donor in good health (CMV status not recorded). Some clones in this sample may be carry-over from other donors' samples.

This clonotype appeared a few times. The chain is built from TRBV10-3 and TRBJ1-2, with D possibly being TRBD1 (6 bases). In germline, CDR1 is ENHRY, CDR2 SYGVKD. V shed 11 bases and J shed 8 bases, with 15 bases lying between them. CDR3 length: 11 residues. CDR3 region: CAGRGAQGYTF. The CDR3 bases are TGTGCCGGACGGGGGGCCCAAGGCTACACCTTC.

This chain joins TRBV6-1 and TRBJ2-7, with D possibly matching TRBD1 (6 bases). V lost 8 bases and J lost 3, with 14 bases in between. The length of the CDR3 is 13 residues. CDR1 and CDR2 from the germline V gene are MNHNS and SASEGT. The CDR3 bases are TGTGCCAGCGCCCGCAACAGGGTCTACGAGCAGTACTTC. Translated: CASARNRVYEQYF.

The chain is built from TRBV15 and TRBJ1-4, with a possible D match to TRBD1 (5 bases). The V gene lost 1 base and the J gene lost 1 base, with 7 bases spanning the gap. Germline V gene data show CDR1 as LNHNV and CDR2 as YYDKDF (reference sequence). The CDR3 consists of 15 residues. The CDR3: CATSRVRGTNEKLFF. As DNA, the CDR3 is TGTGCCACCAGCAGAGTGAGGGGAACTAATGAAAAACTGTTTTTT. The whole variable domain, remainder taken from reference TRBV15 and TRBJ1-4, is DAMVIQNPRYQVTQFGKPVTLSCSQTLNHNVMYWYQQKSSQAPKLLFHYYDKDFNNEADTPDNFQSRRPNTSFCFLDIRSPGLGDTAMYLCATSRVRGTNEKLFFGSGTQLSVL.

The gene calls are TRBV6-2 or TRBV6-3 and TRBJ2-7; 8 bases match TRBD1. Germline CDR1 MNHEY, CDR2 SVGEGT. The trim removed 6 bases at V and 5 bases at J, leaving 3 bases unmatched. This CDR3 comprises 12 residues. The CDR3 loop is CASRTGADEQYF. CDR3 bases: TGTGCCAGCAGGACAGGGGCCGACGAGCAGTACTTC.